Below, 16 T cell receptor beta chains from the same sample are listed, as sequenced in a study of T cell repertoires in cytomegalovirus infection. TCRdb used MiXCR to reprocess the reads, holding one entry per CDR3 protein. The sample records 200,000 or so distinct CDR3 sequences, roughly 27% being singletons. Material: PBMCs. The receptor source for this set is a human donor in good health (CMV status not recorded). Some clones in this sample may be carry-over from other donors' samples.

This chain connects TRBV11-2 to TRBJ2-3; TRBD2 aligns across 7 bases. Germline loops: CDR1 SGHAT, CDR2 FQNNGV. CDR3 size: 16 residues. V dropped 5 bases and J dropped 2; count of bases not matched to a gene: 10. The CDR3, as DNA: TGTGCCAGCAGCCAACGGGAGGAAACGAACACAGATACGCAGTATTTT. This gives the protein CASSQREETNTDTQYF.

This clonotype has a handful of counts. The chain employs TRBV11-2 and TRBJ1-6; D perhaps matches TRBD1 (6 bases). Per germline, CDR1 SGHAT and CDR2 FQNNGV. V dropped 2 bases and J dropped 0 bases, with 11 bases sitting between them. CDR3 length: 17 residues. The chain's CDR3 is CASSLNRGPSYNSPLHF. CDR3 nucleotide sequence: TGTGCCAGCAGCTTAAACCGGGGGCCCTCCTATAATTCACCCCTCCACTTT.

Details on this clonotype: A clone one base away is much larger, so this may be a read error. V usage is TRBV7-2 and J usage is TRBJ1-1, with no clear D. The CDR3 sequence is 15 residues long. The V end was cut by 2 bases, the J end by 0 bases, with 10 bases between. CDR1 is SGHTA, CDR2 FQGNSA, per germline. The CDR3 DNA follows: TGTGCCAGCAGCTTAATGGCAGTTTTGAACACTGAAGCTTTCTTT. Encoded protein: CASSLMAVLNTEAFF.

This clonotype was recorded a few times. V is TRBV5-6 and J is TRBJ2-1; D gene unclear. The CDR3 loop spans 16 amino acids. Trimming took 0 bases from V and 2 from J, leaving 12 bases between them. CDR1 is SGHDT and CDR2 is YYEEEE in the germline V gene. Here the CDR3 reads CASSLGRLFTYNEQFF. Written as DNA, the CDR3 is TGTGCCAGCAGCTTGGGGCGCCTATTCACCTACAATGAGCAGTTCTTC.

The CDR3 region has the DNA TGTGCCAGCAGCTTATCTAGCGGGTCGGATACGCAGTATTTT. Its translation: CASSLSSGSDTQYF. This chain joins TRBV7-9 and TRBJ2-3, with 8 bases fitting TRBD2. The CDR3 consists of 14 residues. The J segment lost 6 bases and the V segment lost 2 bases, leaving 4 bases of the junction unmatched. CDR1 and CDR2 (germline): SEHNR, FQNEAQ (reference sequence).

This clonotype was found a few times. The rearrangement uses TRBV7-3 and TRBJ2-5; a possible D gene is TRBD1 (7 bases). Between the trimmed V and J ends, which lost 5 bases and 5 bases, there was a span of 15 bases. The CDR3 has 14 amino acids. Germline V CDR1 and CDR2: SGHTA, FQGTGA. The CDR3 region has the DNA TGTGCCAGCAGCCGCGGCGGGACAGAGGAGACCCAGTACTTC. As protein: CASSRGGTEETQYF.

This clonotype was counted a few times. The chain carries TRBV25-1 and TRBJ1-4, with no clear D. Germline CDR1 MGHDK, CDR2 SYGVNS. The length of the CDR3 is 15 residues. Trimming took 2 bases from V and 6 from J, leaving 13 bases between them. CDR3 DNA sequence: TGTGCCAGCAGTGAAATAGGAGTAGAAGATGAAAAACTGTTTTTT. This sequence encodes CASSEIGVEDEKLFF.

The CDR3 DNA reads as TGCAGCGTTGGACGGGGGCAGGGTCCTGTACACGAGCAGTACTTC. Residues: CSVGRGQGPVHEQYF. The gene calls are TRBV29-1 and TRBJ2-7; D is possibly TRBD1 or TRBD2 (6 bases each). Germline loops: CDR1 SQVTM, CDR2 ANQGSEA. Trimming shortened V by 4 bases and J by 5 bases, and 21 bases separated the two germline ends. The CDR3 is 15 residues long.

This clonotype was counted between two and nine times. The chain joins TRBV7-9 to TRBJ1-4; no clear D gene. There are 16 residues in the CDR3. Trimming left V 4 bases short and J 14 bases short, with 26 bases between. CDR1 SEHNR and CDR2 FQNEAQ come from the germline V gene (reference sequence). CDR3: CASSSSPRLLEGRLFF. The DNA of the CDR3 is TGTGCCAGCAGCTCCTCCCCTCGCCTCCTGGAAGGACGGCTGTTTTTT.

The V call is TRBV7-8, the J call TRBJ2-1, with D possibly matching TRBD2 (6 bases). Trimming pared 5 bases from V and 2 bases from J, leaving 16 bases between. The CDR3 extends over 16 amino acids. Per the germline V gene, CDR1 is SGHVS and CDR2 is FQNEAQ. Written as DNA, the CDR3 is TGTGCCAGCAGCCCCACTGCTAGCGAGCCCTACAATGAGCAGTTCTTC. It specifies CASSPTASEPYNEQFF.

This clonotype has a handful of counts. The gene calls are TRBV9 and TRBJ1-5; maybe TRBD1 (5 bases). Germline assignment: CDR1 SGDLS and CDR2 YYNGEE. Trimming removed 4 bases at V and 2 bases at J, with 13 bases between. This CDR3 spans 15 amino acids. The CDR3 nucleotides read TGTGCCAGCAGCTTAGGACAAGCGCGCAATCAGCCCCAGCATTTT. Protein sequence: CASSLGQARNQPQHF.

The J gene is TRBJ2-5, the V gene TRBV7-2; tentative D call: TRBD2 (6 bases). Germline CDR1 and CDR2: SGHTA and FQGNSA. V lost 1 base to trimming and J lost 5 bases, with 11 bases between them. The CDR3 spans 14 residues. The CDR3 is CASSLGGTKETQYF. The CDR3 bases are TGTGCCAGCAGCTTAGGCGGGACCAAGGAGACCCAGTACTTC.

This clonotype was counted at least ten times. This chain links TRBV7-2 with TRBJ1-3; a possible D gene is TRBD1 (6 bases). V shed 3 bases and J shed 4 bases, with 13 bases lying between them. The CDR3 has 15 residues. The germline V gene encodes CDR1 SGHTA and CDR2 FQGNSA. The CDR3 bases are TGTGCCAGCAGCTTGGGACAAACCGCGGGAAACACCATATATTTT. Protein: CASSLGQTAGNTIYF.

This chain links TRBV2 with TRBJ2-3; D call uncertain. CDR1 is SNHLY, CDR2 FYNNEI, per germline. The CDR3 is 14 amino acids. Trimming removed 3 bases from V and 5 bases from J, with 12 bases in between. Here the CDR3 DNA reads TGTGCCAGCAGTGATGTAAGCCTGGAAGATACGCAGTATTTT. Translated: CASSDVSLEDTQYF.

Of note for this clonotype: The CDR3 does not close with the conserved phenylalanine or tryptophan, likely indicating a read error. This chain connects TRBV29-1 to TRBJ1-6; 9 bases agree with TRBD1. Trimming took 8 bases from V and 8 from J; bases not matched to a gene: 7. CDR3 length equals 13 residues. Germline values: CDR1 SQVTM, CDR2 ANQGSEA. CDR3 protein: CSIGQGRDSPLHL. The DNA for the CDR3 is TGCAGCATAGGACAGGGGCGGGATTCACCCCTCCACCTT.

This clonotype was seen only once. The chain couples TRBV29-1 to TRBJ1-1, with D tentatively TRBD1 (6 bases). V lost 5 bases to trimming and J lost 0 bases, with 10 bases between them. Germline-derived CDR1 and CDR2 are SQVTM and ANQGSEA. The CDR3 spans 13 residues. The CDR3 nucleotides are TGCAGCGTTCTCTCAGGGGTGAACACTGAAGCTTTCTTT. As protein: CSVLSGVNTEAFF.